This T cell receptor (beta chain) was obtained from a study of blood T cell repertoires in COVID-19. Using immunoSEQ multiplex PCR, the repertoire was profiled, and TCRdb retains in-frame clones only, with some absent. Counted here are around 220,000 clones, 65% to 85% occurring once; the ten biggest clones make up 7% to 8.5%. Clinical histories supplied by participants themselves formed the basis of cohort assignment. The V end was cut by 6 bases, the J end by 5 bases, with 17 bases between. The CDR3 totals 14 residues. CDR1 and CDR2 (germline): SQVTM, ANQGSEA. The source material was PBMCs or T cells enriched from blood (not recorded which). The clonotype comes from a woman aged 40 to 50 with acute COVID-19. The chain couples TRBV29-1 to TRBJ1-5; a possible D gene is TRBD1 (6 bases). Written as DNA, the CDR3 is TGCAGCGTCGGTACAGGGAATAGGGATCAGCCCCAGCATTTT. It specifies CSVGTGNRDQPQHF.